The entry that follows covers one T cell receptor (beta chain) sequence. Antigen: not known. The data derive from a study of persistence of HIV-infected CD4 T cells. Study-wide results and limits: CMV- and Gag-responding cells had lower TCRbeta richness than CD3/CD28-responding cells. Antigen-responding cells were enriched for degenerate expanded CDR3beta sequences.

Trimming pared 7 bases from V and 3 bases from J, leaving 9 bases between. Germline lookup yields CDR1 ENHRY and CDR2 SYGVKD. This CDR3 comprises 12 residues. This nonspecific control used anti-CD3/anti-CD28 bead stimulation of CD4+ T cells. Sorting selected CD4+ T cells upregulating both CD40 ligand and CD69. Suppressive ART was started during chronic HIV-1 infection in these adults. Stimulated PBMCs had first been depleted of CD8+ T cells. The immunoSEQ assay was version 4, run in survey mode. Only in-frame clones appear in the TCRdb table, and some are missing; sequencing was by immunoSEQ multiplex PCR. The sample lists 40,000 or so clones, about 88% occurring once.

The source material was CD4+ T cells sorted from PBMCs after approximately 19-hour stimulation, sampled from a patient who received antiretroviral therapy. The J gene is TRBJ1-2, the V gene TRBV10-3; no clear D gene. The receptor comes from an adult woman with HIV who was CMV-seropositive. The CDR3 DNA is TGTGCCATCATGGACCGGGACTATGGCTACACCTTC. This encodes CAIMDRDYGYTF.